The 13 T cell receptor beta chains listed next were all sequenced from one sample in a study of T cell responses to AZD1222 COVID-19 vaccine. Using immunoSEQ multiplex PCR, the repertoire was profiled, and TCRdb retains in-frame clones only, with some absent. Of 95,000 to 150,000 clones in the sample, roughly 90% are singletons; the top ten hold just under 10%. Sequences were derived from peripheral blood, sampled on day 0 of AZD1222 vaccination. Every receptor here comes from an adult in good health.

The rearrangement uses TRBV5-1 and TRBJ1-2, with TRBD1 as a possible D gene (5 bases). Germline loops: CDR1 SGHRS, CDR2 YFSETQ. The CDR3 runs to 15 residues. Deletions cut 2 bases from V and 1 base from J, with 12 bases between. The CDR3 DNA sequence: TGCGCCAGCAGCTTAACCGGGACTGATAACTATGGCTACACCTTC. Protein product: CASSLTGTDNYGYTF.

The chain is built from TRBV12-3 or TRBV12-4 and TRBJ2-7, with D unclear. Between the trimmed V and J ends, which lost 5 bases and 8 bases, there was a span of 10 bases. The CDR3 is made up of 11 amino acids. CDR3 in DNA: TGTGCCAGCAGTGAAGGTCCAAAGCAGTACTTC. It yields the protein CASSEGPKQYF.

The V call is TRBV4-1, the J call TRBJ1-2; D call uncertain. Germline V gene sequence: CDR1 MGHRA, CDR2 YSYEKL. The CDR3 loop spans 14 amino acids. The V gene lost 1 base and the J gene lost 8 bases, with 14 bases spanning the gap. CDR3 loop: CASSQVLSKEGYTF. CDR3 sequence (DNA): TGCGCCAGCAGCCAAGTTTTATCCAAGGAAGGCTACACCTTC.

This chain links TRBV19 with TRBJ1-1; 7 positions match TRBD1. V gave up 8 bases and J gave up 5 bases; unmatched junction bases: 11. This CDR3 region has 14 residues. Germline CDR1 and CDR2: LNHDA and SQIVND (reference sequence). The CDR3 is CASGQGDRSTEAFF. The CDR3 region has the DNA TGTGCCAGTGGTCAGGGGGACCGGTCTACTGAAGCTTTCTTT.

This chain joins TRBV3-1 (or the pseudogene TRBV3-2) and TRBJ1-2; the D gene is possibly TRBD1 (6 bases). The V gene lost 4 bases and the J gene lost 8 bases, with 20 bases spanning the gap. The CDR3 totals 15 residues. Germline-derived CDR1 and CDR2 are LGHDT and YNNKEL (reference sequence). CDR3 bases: TGTGCCAGCAGCCTCGCGGGACGGGGGGCGCGGGGCTACACCTTC. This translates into CASSLAGRGARGYTF.

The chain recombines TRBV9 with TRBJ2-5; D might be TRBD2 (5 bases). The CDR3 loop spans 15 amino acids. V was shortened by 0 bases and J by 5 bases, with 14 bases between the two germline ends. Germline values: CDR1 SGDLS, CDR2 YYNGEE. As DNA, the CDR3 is TGTGCCAGCAGCGTAGTTGGCGCCCCGGGGGAGACCCAGTACTTC. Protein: CASSVVGAPGETQYF.

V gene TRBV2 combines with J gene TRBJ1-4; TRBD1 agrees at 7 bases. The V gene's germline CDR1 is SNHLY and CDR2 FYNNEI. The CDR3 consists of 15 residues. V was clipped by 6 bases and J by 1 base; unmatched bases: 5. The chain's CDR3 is CASRGRQGTNEKLFF. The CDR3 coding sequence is TGTGCCAGCAGGGGTAGACAGGGAACTAATGAAAAACTGTTTTTT.

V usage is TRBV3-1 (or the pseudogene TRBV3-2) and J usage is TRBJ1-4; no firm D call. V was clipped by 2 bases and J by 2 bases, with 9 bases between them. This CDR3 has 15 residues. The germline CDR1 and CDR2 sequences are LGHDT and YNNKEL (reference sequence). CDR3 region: CASSQYFGTNEKLFF. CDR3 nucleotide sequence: TGTGCCAGCAGCCAATACTTCGGTACTAATGAAAAACTGTTTTTT.

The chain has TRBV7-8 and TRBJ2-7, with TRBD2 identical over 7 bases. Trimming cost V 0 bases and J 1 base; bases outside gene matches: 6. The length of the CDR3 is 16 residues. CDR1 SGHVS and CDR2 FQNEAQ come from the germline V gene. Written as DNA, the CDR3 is TGTGCCAGCAGCTTAGCCCTGACTAGCAGGTCCTACGAGCAGTACTTC. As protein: CASSLALTSRSYEQYF.

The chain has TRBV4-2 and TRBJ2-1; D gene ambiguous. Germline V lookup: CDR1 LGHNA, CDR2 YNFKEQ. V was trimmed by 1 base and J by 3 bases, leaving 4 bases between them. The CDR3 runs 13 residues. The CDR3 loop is CASSQARYNEQFF. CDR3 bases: TGTGCCAGCAGCCAAGCCCGCTACAATGAGCAGTTCTTC.

The CDR3 loop reads CASSPRSGGLGPDTQYF. The CDR3 nucleotides read TGTGCCAGCAGTCCCCGGAGTGGCGGGTTGGGCCCAGATACGCAGTATTTT. This chain joins TRBV6-2 or TRBV6-3 and TRBJ2-3; possible D gene TRBD2, 5 bases. In germline, CDR1 is MNHEY, CDR2 SVGEGT. Trimming pared 5 bases from V and 4 bases from J, leaving 22 bases between. The CDR3 sequence is 17 residues long.

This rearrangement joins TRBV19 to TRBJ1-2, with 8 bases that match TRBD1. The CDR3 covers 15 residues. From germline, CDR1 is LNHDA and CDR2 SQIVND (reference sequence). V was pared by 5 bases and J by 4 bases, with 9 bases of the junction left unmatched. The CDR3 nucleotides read TGTGCCAGTAGTGACTCGACAGGGGCGCGCTATGGCTACACCTTC. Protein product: CASSDSTGARYGYTF.

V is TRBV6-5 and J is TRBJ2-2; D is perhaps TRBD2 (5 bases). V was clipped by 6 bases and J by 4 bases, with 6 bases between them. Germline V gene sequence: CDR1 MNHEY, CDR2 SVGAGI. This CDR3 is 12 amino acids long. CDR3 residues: CASSRGTGELFF. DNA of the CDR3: TGTGCCAGCAGCCGGGGCACCGGGGAGCTGTTTTTT.